This entry lists 5 T cell receptor beta chains sequenced from one sample in a study of shared clonotypes between healthy human individuals. Some clones are missing from TCRdb's copy, which holds only in-frame ones; the method was immunoSEQ multiplex PCR. In the table there are 330,000 or so clones, around 67% of which are singletons. The sequenced sample consisted of memory CD4+ T cells sorted from blood. Subset noted: CD45RA-negative fraction. These TCRs come from a man younger than 40 in good health.

The V gene is TRBV29-1, the J gene TRBJ2-1; the D gene is possibly TRBD1 (6 bases). The CDR3 covers 14 residues. V shed 6 bases and J shed 8 bases, with 20 bases lying between them. Germline CDR1 reads SQVTM; CDR2 reads ANQGSEA. CDR3 sequence (DNA): TGCAGCGTCACAAGAGGATGGGACACAGATGAGCAGTTCTTC. Translating it yields CSVTRGWDTDEQFF.

This sequence joins TRBV2 and TRBJ2-1; 8 nucleotides line up with TRBD1. Germline CDR1 SNHLY, CDR2 FYNNEI. The junction had 9 bases not matched to a gene; V was cut back by 6 bases and J by 5 bases. There are 15 residues in the CDR3. CDR3 region: CASSQDRAGDNEQFF. The CDR3 DNA sequence: TGTGCCAGCAGCCAGGACAGGGCCGGGGACAATGAGCAGTTCTTC. Combining the CDR3 with reference TRBV2 and TRBJ2-1 gives the whole variable domain EPEVTQTPSHQVTQMGQEVILRCVPISNHLYFYWYRQILGQKVEFLVSFYNNEISEKSEIFDDQFSVERPDGSNFTLKIRSTKLEDSAMYFCASSQDRAGDNEQFFGPGTRLTVL.

This clone was detected only a few times. The chain couples TRBV25-1 to TRBJ1-1, with D perhaps matching TRBD1 (6 bases). CDR1 and CDR2 (germline): MGHDK, SYGVNS. This CDR3 has 14 residues. Trimming removed 5 bases at V and 4 bases at J, with 14 bases between. DNA for the CDR3: TGTGCCAGCAGTCTCCAACCAGGGGTCACTGAAGCTTTCTTT. It yields the protein CASSLQPGVTEAFF. The whole variable domain, filled in from reference TRBV25-1 and TRBJ1-1, reads EADIYQTPRYLVIGTGKKITLECSQTMGHDKMYWYQQDPGMELHLIHYSYGVNSTEKGDLSSESTVSRIRTEHFPLTLESARPSHTSQYLCASSLQPGVTEAFFGQGTRLTVV.

This chain uses TRBV19 with TRBJ2-3; the match to TRBD1 covers 7 bases. Losses at the gene ends were 3 bases for V and 2 bases for J; bases not matched to a gene: 8. The CDR3 extends over 16 amino acids. Germline V CDR1 and CDR2: LNHDA, SQIVND (reference sequence). This CDR3 reads CASSIGGRGYTDTQYF. As DNA, the CDR3 is TGTGCCAGTAGTATCGGCGGCAGGGGGTACACAGATACGCAGTATTTT.

J is TRBJ1-4 and V is TRBV2; D not certain. CDR1 is SNHLY and CDR2 is FYNNEI in the germline V gene. Trimming removed 7 bases at V and 5 bases at J, with 20 bases between. The CDR3 loop spans 16 amino acids. CDR3 sequence (DNA): TGTGCCAGCATTCTGGAAAGTCTCAAGGGAAATGAAAAACTGTTTTTT. This sequence encodes CASILESLKGNEKLFF.